This T cell receptor (beta chain) was sequenced for a study of human CD8 memory T cell subsets. Findings of the study overall: Higher diversity in stem-like memory T cells than in precursor exhausted T cells was suggested by Chao1 estimates.

The phenotype assigned to stem-like memory CD8+ T cells (TSTEM) was CCR7+ PD-1- TIGIT-. Judged by frequency, this clonotype is medium-sized. Antigen unknown. There are 12 residues in the CDR3. Germline CDR1 and CDR2: SQVTM and ANQGSEA. Making the TCR beta libraries relied on UMI-labeled 5' RACE. TCRdb reprocessed the 5' RACE reads and reports one entry per CDR3 protein, with no DNA. Recorded for this sample: about 7,000 distinct CDR3 sequences. The source is a human donor in good health. This sequence joins TRBV29-1 and TRBJ2-1. The sequenced sample consisted of CD8+ stem-like memory T cells (TSCM and TCM) sorted from PBMCs. Subset in this sample: stem-like memory CD8 T cells (TSTEM), CCR7+ PD-1- TIGIT-. The CDR3 loop reads CSVEDRVYEQFF.